The 30 T cell receptor beta chains listed next were all sequenced from one sample in a study of beta chain features in type 1 diabetes. Findings and caveats of the study: Patients with Type 1 diabetes showed moderately but significantly shorter TCRB CDR3s in all four CD4+ subsets.

cDNA synthesis used the whole RNA isolate, giving expressed TCRB sequences. The method was immunoSEQ multiplex PCR; TCRdb's version includes in-frame clones alone and lacks a portion of them. In the table there are about 150,000 clones, 10% of which are singletons. These TCRs are of unknown antigen specificity. The specimen was central memory CD4+ T cells from blood. The receptor set was obtained from a man aged 25 to 40 with type 1 diabetes.

The rearrangement joins TRBV7-2 to TRBJ2-1; 12 bases line up with TRBD2. The CDR3 has 15 amino acids. Germline lookup yields CDR1 SGHTA and CDR2 FQGNSA. Unmatched junction bases numbered 3, after V lost 5 bases and J lost 4 bases. The CDR3 DNA follows: TGTGCCAGCAGCGCCGGACTAGCGGGATACAATGAGCAGTTCTTC. Translated: CASSAGLAGYNEQFF.

This clone was seen only a few times. The genes are TRBV19 and TRBJ1-5, with D uncertain. Trimming shortened V by 6 bases and J by 5 bases, and 14 bases separated the two germline ends. Germline CDR1 LNHDA, CDR2 SQIVND (reference sequence). CDR3 size: 14 residues. As DNA, the CDR3 is TGTGCCAGTAGAAAGGCCGGGATCCATCAGCCCCAGCATTTT. The encoded protein is CASRKAGIHQPQHF.

This clone was counted only a few times. The chain is built from TRBV28 and TRBJ2-7; 7 bases line up with TRBD2. This CDR3 is built from 15 residues. The V gene's germline CDR1 is MDHEN and CDR2 SYDVKM. Losses at the gene ends were 5 bases for V and 2 bases for J; bases not matched to a gene: 9. The chain's CDR3 is CASSPRGAGTYEQYF. Here the CDR3 DNA reads TGTGCCAGCAGTCCTCGAGGAGCGGGGACCTACGAGCAGTACTTC.

The chain combines TRBV4-2 with TRBJ2-1, with 11 nucleotides matching TRBD2. V shed 3 bases and J 4 bases; nucleotides not matched to a gene: 2. Germline V gene sequence: CDR1 LGHNA, CDR2 YNFKEQ. This CDR3 is 15 amino acids long. The CDR3 protein is CASSQTSGDYNEQFF. CDR3 nucleotide sequence: TGTGCCAGCAGCCAGACTAGCGGGGATTACAATGAGCAGTTCTTC.

This clone was found a few times. The chain combines TRBV9 with TRBJ2-1; TRBD2 matches 10 bases. The CDR3 runs to 15 residues. In germline, CDR1 is SGDLS, CDR2 YYNGEE. After removal of 6 bases from V and 13 bases from J, the junction contained 16 bases not matched to a gene. The CDR3 DNA sequence: TGTGCCAGCAACGCCGGAGGGACTAGCGTGAGCACTCAGTTCTTC. Translation: CASNAGGTSVSTQFF.

This clone appeared a few times. The CDR3 bases are TGTGCCAGCTCACCAGGACAGCCGAACACTGAAGCTTTCTTT. Translation: CASSPGQPNTEAFF. The chain couples TRBV18 to TRBJ1-1, with D possibly matching TRBD1 (6 bases). Germline V gene lookup returns CDR1 KGHSH and CDR2 LQKENI. The CDR3 runs 14 residues. V shed 2 bases and J shed 1 base, with 8 bases lying between them.

This clone came up many times. V gene TRBV29-1 combines with J gene TRBJ1-2, with 9 bases aligning to TRBD1. V gave up 7 bases and J gave up 6 bases; unmatched junction bases: 6. The CDR3 has 12 amino acids. Germline lookup yields CDR1 SQVTM and CDR2 ANQGSEA. The CDR3 bases are TGCAGCGCGACAGGGGGGGTTGATGGCTACACCTTC. It codes for CSATGGVDGYTF.

This clone was detected only a few times. The CDR3 coding sequence is TGCAGCGTTGTAAAGGGCCCTAGCGGGTATTTT. Amino acid sequence: CSVVKGPSGYF. The chain couples TRBV29-1 to TRBJ2-3; the match to TRBD2 covers 7 bases. Germline trimming cut 4 bases from V and 14 bases from J; bases unmatched to any gene: 9. The CDR3 runs to 11 residues. Germline lookup yields CDR1 SQVTM and CDR2 ANQGSEA.

V gene TRBV29-1 combines with J gene TRBJ1-1, with a possible D match to TRBD1 (5 bases). The CDR3 covers 12 residues. V was cut by 3 bases and J by 6 bases, with 11 bases left in between. From germline, CDR1 is SQVTM and CDR2 ANQGSEA. CDR3 DNA sequence: TGCAGCGTTGAGTCAGGGAATTCTGAAGCTTTCTTT. Translation: CSVESGNSEAFF.

The chain combines TRBV28 with TRBJ1-2; TRBD1 agrees at 8 bases. Germline CDR1 reads MDHEN; CDR2 reads SYDVKM. V shed 10 bases and J 8 bases; nucleotides not matched to a gene: 15. The length of the CDR3 is 14 residues. The CDR3 DNA sequence: TGTGCCACCGCCCCCGGGCAGGGGGCGGGAGGCTACACCTTC. It specifies CATAPGQGAGGYTF.

This chain connects TRBV4-2 to TRBJ2-3; possibly TRBD2 for D (5 bases). CDR3 length equals 14 residues. The germline V gene has CDR1 LGHNA and CDR2 YNFKEQ. Trimming removed 4 bases from V and 7 bases from J, with 15 bases in between. The CDR3 here is CASSPDISVNTQYF. As DNA, the CDR3 is TGTGCCAGCAGCCCGGATATTAGCGTAAATACGCAGTATTTT.

This clone was counted a few times. This sequence joins TRBV6-5 and TRBJ2-1, with 14 bases identical to TRBD2. Germline V gene lookup returns CDR1 MNHEY and CDR2 SVGAGI. Losses at the gene ends were 8 bases for V and 8 bases for J; bases not matched to a gene: 5. CDR3 length: 14 residues. In DNA, the CDR3 is TGTGCCAGCCGGGGACTAGCGGGAGAGGATGAGCAGTTCTTC. Translated: CASRGLAGEDEQFF.

The rearrangement joins TRBV7-2 to TRBJ2-3; TRBD2 is a possible D gene (5 bases). This CDR3 comprises 17 residues. The germline gives CDR1 SGHTA, CDR2 FQGNSA. V dropped 2 bases and J dropped 4 bases, with 19 bases sitting between them. CDR3 sequence: CASSLLVSGISPDTQYF. CDR3 sequence (DNA): TGTGCCAGCAGCTTATTAGTATCGGGGATAAGCCCAGATACGCAGTATTTT. Filled out from reference TRBV7-2 and TRBJ2-3, the complete variable domain reads GAGVSQSPSNKVTEKGKDVELRCDPISGHTALYWYRQSLGQGLEFLIYFQGNSAPDKSGLPSDRFSAERTGGSVSTLTIQRTQQEDSAVYLCASSLLVSGISPDTQYFGPGTRLTVL.

This clone was counted between two and nine times. In nucleotides, the CDR3 is TGTGCCAGCAACCAACTAGCGGGAGAAGAGACCCAGTACTTC. It translates to CASNQLAGEETQYF. This rearrangement joins TRBV7-2 to TRBJ2-5; 11 bases are shared with TRBD2. This CDR3 spans 14 amino acids. Germline CDR1 reads SGHTA; CDR2 reads FQGNSA. Losses at the gene ends were 7 bases for V and 3 bases for J; bases not matched to a gene: 4.

This clone was detected a few times. This chain connects TRBV7-3 to TRBJ2-3, with 10 positions matching TRBD2. Germline CDR1 and CDR2: SGHTA and FQGTGA. The junction had 6 bases not matched to a gene; V was cut back by 2 bases and J by 4 bases. The CDR3 is made up of 16 amino acids. The CDR3 coding sequence is TGTGCCAGCAGCTTAGATTCTAGCGGGAGCTCAGATACGCAGTATTTT. Its translation: CASSLDSSGSSDTQYF.

The chain uses TRBV7-9 and TRBJ2-3; 8 bases agree with TRBD1. The CDR3 is 13 amino acids. The trim removed 4 bases at V and 7 bases at J, leaving 4 bases unmatched. The V gene's germline CDR1 is SEHNR and CDR2 FQNEAQ (reference sequence). CDR3 sequence reads: CASSSDREYTQYF. DNA of the CDR3: TGTGCCAGCAGCTCGGACAGGGAGTATACGCAGTATTTT.

The CDR3 coding sequence is TGCGCCAGCAGCCAACCCCAATCAGCGGGAATTAATGAGCAGTTCTTC. It encodes CASSQPQSAGINEQFF. The chain combines TRBV4-1 with TRBJ2-1; 7 bases map to TRBD2. This CDR3 region has 16 residues. Germline CDR1 and CDR2: MGHRA and YSYEKL. V lost 2 bases to trimming and J lost 7 bases; unmatched junction nucleotides: 11.

This clone showed up just a few times. The chain joins TRBV5-6 to TRBJ2-5; tentative D call: TRBD2 (7 bases). Germline V CDR1 and CDR2: SGHDT, YYEEEE. The CDR3 totals 16 residues. Trimming removed 0 bases from V and 2 bases from J, with 14 bases in between. This CDR3 reads CASSLVQGGKQETQYF. CDR3 nucleotides: TGTGCCAGCAGCTTGGTACAGGGAGGGAAGCAAGAGACCCAGTACTTC. Drawing the rest from reference TRBV5-6 and TRBJ2-5, the complete variable domain is DAGVTQSPTHLIKTRGQQVTLRCSPKSGHDTVSWYQQALGQGPQFIFQYYEEEERQRGNFPDRFSGHQFPNYSSELNVNALLLGDSALYLCASSLVQGGKQETQYFGPGTRLLVL.

The V and J genes are TRBV30 and TRBJ1-5; D not resolved. CDR3 size: 15 residues. Germline CDR1 reads GTSNPN; CDR2 reads SVGIG (reference sequence). With 1 base removed from V and 1 base from J, the gap between germline ends came to 11 bases. The CDR3 DNA reads as TGTGCCTGGAGTGGGCTTGGGCAGAGCAATCAGCCCCAGCATTTT. Translated, it gives CAWSGLGQSNQPQHF.

The sample holds a few counts of this clone. The same CDR3 also results from other DNA sequences found in this sample. V gene TRBV29-1 combines with J gene TRBJ1-1; D is perhaps TRBD1 (5 bases). The CDR3 is made up of 12 amino acids. CDR1 and CDR2 (germline): SQVTM, ANQGSEA. The ends were cut back, 6 bases at V and 1 base at J, with 9 bases in the middle. In nucleotides, the CDR3 is TGCAGCGTCGCCGACAGGAACACTGAAGCTTTCTTT. Encoded protein: CSVADRNTEAFF.

This clone has only a few counts. The chain uses TRBV27 and TRBJ2-7; 8 nucleotides match TRBD2. From germline, CDR1 is MNHEY and CDR2 SMNVEV (reference sequence). V gave up 2 bases and J gave up 6 bases; unmatched junction bases: 9. CDR3 length equals 15 residues. The CDR3 region has the DNA TGTGCCAGCAGTTTACCGGGGACTAGAGTACGCGAGCAGTACTTC. Its protein product is CASSLPGTRVREQYF.

The chain couples TRBV6-1 to TRBJ2-2, with D unresolved. Germline-derived CDR1 and CDR2 are MNHNS and SASEGT. The CDR3 runs to 14 residues. Deletions cut 10 bases from V and 0 bases from J, with 12 bases between. The CDR3 loop is CATKEIANTGELFF. The CDR3 nucleotides read TGTGCCACCAAGGAGATCGCGAACACCGGGGAGCTGTTTTTT.

This clone was observed at least ten times. The chain carries TRBV13 and TRBJ2-3; the D gene is possibly TRBD2 (6 bases). Germline loops: CDR1 PRHDT, CDR2 FYEKMQ (reference sequence). Trimming left V 3 bases short and J 2 bases short, with 12 bases between. The CDR3 has 15 residues. Written as DNA, the CDR3 is TGTGCCAGCAGCTTGATATGGGGGGACACAGATACGCAGTATTTT. It codes for CASSLIWGDTDTQYF.

The chain links TRBV28 to TRBJ2-1; TRBD2 matches at 7 bases. The germline V gene has CDR1 MDHEN and CDR2 SYDVKM. The CDR3 covers 14 residues. V shed 5 bases and J 7 bases; nucleotides not matched to a gene: 8. This CDR3 reads CASSETSVRNEQFF. In DNA, the CDR3 is TGTGCCAGCAGTGAAACTAGCGTTCGGAATGAGCAGTTCTTC. Together with reference TRBV28 and TRBJ2-1, the CDR3 gives the full variable domain: DVKVTQSSRYLVKRTGEKVFLECVQDMDHENMFWYRQDPGLGLRLIYFSYDVKMKEKGDIPEGYSVSREKKERFSLILESASTNQTSMYLCASSETSVRNEQFFGPGTRLTVL.

This chain links TRBV5-1 with TRBJ2-2, with D tentatively TRBD2 (5 bases). Trimming removed 3 bases from V and 5 bases from J, with 8 bases in between. CDR1 and CDR2 from the germline V gene are SGHRS and YFSETQ. This CDR3 comprises 13 residues. DNA for the CDR3: TGCGCCAGCAGCTCACTAGTAACCGGGGAGCTGTTTTTT. This codes for CASSSLVTGELFF.

The rearrangement links TRBV15 to TRBJ2-3; a possible D gene is TRBD1 (6 bases). CDR1 LNHNV and CDR2 YYDKDF come from the germline V gene (reference sequence). The CDR3 totals 18 residues. V dropped 5 bases and J dropped 2 bases, with 23 bases sitting between them. The CDR3 DNA is TGTGCCACCAGCTATTCTTATCGCGGCGGACAGCACACAGATACGCAGTATTTT. It translates to CATSYSYRGGQHTDTQYF. Drawing the rest from reference TRBV15 and TRBJ2-3, the complete variable domain is DAMVIQNPRYQVTQFGKPVTLSCSQTLNHNVMYWYQQKSSQAPKLLFHYYDKDFNNEADTPDNFQSRRPNTSFCFLDIRSPGLGDTAMYLCATSYSYRGGQHTDTQYFGPGTRLTVL.

This clone was counted a few times. The rearrangement uses TRBV7-9 and TRBJ2-3; tentative D call: TRBD2 (6 bases). Deletions cut 3 bases from V and 5 bases from J, with 15 bases between. Germline CDR1 and CDR2: SEHNR and FQNEAQ (reference sequence). The CDR3 consists of 15 residues. This chain's CDR3 is CASSFGGGVGDTQYF. DNA of the CDR3: TGTGCCAGCAGCTTTGGGGGAGGCGTTGGAGATACGCAGTATTTT.

V is TRBV4-1 and J is TRBJ2-2; 9 bases fit TRBD1. The J segment lost 6 bases and the V segment lost 4 bases, leaving 9 bases of the junction unmatched. The CDR3 is made up of 16 amino acids. Germline V CDR1 and CDR2: MGHRA, YSYEKL. The CDR3 region is CASSPRQGGLSGELFF. In nucleotides, the CDR3 is TGCGCCAGCAGCCCGCGACAGGGGGGTTTGTCCGGGGAGCTGTTTTTT.

This clone has more than one count but fewer than ten. The gene calls are TRBV11-1 and TRBJ2-7, with D perhaps TRBD1 (6 bases). Trimming pared 6 bases from V and 2 bases from J, leaving 11 bases between. The CDR3 runs to 13 residues. Germline V lookup: CDR1 SGHAT, CDR2 FQDESV (reference sequence). The CDR3 protein is CASSQDRTYEQYF. CDR3 coding DNA: TGTGCCAGCAGTCAGGACAGAACCTACGAGCAGTACTTC.

This clone showed up many times. V and J are TRBV9 and TRBJ1-2; 10 bases align to TRBD1. Germline lookup yields CDR1 SGDLS and CDR2 YYNGEE. The CDR3 is 16 residues long. Trimming cost V 0 bases and J 8 bases; bases outside gene matches: 10. CDR3 loop: CASSVAPGQGTGGYTF. The CDR3 region has the DNA TGTGCCAGCAGCGTAGCCCCGGGACAGGGGACCGGGGGCTACACCTTC.